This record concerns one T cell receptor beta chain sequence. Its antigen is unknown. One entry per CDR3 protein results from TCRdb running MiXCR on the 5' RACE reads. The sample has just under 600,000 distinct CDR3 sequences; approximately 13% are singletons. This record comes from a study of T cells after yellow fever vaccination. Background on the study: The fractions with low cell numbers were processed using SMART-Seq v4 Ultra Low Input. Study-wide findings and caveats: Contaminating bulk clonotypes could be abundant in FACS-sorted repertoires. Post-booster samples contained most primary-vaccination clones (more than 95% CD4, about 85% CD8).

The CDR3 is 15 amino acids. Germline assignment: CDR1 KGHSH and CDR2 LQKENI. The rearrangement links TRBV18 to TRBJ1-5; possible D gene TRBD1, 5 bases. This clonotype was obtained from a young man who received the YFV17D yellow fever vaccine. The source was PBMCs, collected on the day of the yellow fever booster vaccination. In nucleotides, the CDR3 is TGTCCACTACCCACGACAGAGGATAGCAATCAGCCCCAGCATTTT. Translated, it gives CPLPTTEDSNQPQHF.